This T cell receptor (beta chain) was observed in a study of T-cell reconstitution after alpha-beta-depleted transplantation in children. General study findings and limits: Alpha-beta T cells present about two months after transplant were reported to originate from several hundred expanded graft clones. After one year, T-cell counts and TCRbeta diversity mostly came from new T cells.

A library of TCRbeta sequences, prepared with unique molecular identifiers, was generated. TCRdb ran MiXCR on the PCR reads and lists one entry per CDR3 protein. The sample records about 150,000 distinct CDR3 sequences, more than 8% being singletons. Trimming removed 1 base at V and 5 bases at J, with 18 bases between. This CDR3 has 17 residues. Germline assignment: CDR1 SGHTA and CDR2 FQGTGA. This clonotype has at least ten counts. Its antigen is unidentified. The sample was PBMCs, mostly from graft donor cells, taken 180 days after TCRalphabeta/CD19-depleted stem cell transplant. V usage is TRBV7-3 and J usage is TRBJ2-1; possibly TRBD1 or TRBD2 for D (5 bases each). The clonotype comes from a female patient aged 2-10 years who had a stem cell transplant for congenital amegakaryocytic thrombocytopenia, so the T cells may come from the graft donor. The CDR3 spells CASSLKGRKRSNNEQFF. The CDR3 DNA sequence: TGTGCCAGCAGCTTAAAGGGGCGGAAGCGGTCTAACAATGAGCAGTTCTTC.